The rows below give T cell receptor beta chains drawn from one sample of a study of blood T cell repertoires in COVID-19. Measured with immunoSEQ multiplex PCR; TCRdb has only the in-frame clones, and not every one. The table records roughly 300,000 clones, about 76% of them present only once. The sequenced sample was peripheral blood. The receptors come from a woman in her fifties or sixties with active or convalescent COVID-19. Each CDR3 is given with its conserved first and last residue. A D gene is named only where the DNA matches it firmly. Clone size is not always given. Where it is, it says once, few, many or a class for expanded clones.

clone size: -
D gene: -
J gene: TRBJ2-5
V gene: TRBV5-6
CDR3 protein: CASSSPLGETQYF
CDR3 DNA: TGTGCCAGCAGCTCCCCGCTCGGGGAGACCCAGTACTTC

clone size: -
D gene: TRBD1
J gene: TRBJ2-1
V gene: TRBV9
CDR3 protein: CASSKAGQGQYNEQFF
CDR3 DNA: TGTGCCAGCAGCAAAGCCGGACAGGGACAATACAATGAGCAGTTCTTC

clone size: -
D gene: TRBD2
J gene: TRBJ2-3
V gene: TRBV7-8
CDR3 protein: CASSLKGGGSTDTQYF
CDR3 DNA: TGTGCCAGCAGCTTGAAAGGCGGGGGGAGCACAGATACGCAGTATTTT

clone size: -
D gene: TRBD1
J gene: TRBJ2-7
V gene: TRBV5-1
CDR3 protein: CASSSYLTGGQGLAYEQYF
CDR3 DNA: TGCGCCAGCAGTTCTTACCTGACTGGGGGACAGGGGTTAGCCTACGAGCAGTACTTC

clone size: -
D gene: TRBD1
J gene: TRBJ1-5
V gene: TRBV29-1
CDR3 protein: CSVSGTGDQPQHF
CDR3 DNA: TGCAGCGTTTCCGGGACAGGGGATCAGCCCCAGCATTTT

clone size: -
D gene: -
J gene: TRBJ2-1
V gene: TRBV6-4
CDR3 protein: CASSANSWPDEQFF
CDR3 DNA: TGTGCCAGCAGTGCAAATTCGTGGCCTGATGAGCAGTTCTTC

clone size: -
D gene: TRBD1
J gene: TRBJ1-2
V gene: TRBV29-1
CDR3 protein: CSVSTPGTGGGGYTF
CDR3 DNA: TGCAGCGTTTCTACCCCCGGGACAGGGGGGGGTGGCTACACCTTC

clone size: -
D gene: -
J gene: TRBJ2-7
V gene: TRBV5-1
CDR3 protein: CASSQTRGAGRALYEQYF
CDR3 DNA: TGCGCCAGCAGTCAGACCAGGGGGGCCGGCAGGGCACTCTACGAGCAGTACTTC

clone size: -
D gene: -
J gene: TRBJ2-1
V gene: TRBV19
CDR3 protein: CASSIGMSGYHNEQFF
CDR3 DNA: TGTGCCAGTAGTATAGGTATGTCGGGGTACCACAATGAGCAGTTCTTC

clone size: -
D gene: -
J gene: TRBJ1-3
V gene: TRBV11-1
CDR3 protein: CASSLVSGSGNTIYF
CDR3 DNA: TGTGCCAGCAGCTTAGTATCCGGCTCTGGAAACACCATATATTTT

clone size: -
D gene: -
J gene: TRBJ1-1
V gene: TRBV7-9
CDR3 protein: CASSLDSVRAGYTSFF
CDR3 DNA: TGTGCCAGCAGCTTAGACTCAGTCCGGGCAGGGTATACCTCTTTCTTT

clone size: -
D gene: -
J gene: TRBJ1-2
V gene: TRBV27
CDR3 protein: CASSLWGESRFVYGYTF
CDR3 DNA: TGTGCCAGCAGTTTATGGGGGGAAAGTCGATTTGTTTATGGCTACACCTTC

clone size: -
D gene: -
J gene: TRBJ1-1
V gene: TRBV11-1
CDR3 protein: CASSPSAGNTEAFF
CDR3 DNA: TGTGCCAGCAGCCCGTCGGCAGGGAACACTGAAGCTTTCTTT

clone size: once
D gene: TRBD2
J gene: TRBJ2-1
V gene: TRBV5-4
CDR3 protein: CASSSGLAVYNEQFF
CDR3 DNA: TGTGCCAGCAGTTCGGGACTAGCTGTCTACAATGAGCAGTTCTTC

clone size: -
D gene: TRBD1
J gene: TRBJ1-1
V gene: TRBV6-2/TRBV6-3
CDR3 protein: CASSYSGTGEAFF
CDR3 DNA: TGTGCCAGCAGTTACTCTGGGACAGGGGAAGCTTTCTTT

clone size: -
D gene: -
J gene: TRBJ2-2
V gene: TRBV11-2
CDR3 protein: CASSLDRDSANTGELFF
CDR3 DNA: TGTGCCAGCAGCTTAGATAGGGACTCCGCGAACACCGGGGAGCTGTTTTTT

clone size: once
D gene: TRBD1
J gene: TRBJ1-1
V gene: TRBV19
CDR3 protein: CASSPPGERGPTEAFF
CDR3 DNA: TGTGCCAGTAGTCCACCCGGGGAAAGGGGGCCCACTGAAGCTTTCTTT

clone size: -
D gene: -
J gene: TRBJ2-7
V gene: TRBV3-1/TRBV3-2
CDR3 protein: CASSQRTVAYEQYF
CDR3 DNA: TGTGCCAGCAGCCAGAGGACTGTGGCCTACGAGCAGTACTTC

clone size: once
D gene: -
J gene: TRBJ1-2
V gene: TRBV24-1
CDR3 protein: CATSDFSLSSSGYTF
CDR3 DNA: TGTGCCACCAGTGATTTCTCCTTGTCGTCGTCGGGCTACACCTTC

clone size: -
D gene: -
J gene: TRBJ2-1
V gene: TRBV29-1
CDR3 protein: CSGDDPGEQFF
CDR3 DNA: TGCAGCGGGGACGATCCGGGTGAGCAGTTCTTC

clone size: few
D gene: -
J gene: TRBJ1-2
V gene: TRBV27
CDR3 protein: CASSSPGESYTF
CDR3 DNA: TGTGCCAGCAGTTCCCCGGGTGAAAGCTACACCTTC

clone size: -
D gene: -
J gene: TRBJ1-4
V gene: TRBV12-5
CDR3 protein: CASGLYRVRRNEKLFF
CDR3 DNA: TGTGCTAGTGGTTTATATCGGGTAAGGAGGAATGAAAAACTGTTTTTT

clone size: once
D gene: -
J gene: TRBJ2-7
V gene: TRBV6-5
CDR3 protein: CASSYSNRPRAGQYF
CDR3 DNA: TGTGCCAGCAGTTACTCGAATCGACCCAGGGCCGGGCAGTACTTC

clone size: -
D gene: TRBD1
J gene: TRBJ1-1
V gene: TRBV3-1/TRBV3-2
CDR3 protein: CASSLGQGGFTEAFF
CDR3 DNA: TGTGCCAGCAGCCTGGGACAGGGGGGATTCACTGAAGCTTTCTTT

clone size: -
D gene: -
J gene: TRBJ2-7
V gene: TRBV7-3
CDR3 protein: CASSSPFIGSYEQYF
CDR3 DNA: TGTGCCAGCAGCTCCCCATTCATCGGCTCCTACGAGCAGTACTTC

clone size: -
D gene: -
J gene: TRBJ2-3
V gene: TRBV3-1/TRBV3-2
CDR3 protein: CASSHLGGRSTDTQYF
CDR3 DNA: TGTGCCAGCAGCCATCTAGGGGGTAGGTCAACAGATACGCAGTATTTT

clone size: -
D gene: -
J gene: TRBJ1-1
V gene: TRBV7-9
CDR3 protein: CASSHGVRAGTEAFF
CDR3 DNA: TGTGCCAGCAGCCATGGGGTCAGGGCGGGAACTGAAGCTTTCTTT

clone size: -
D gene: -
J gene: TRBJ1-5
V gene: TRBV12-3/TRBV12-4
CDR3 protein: CASNSGEGQPQHF
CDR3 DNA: TGTGCCAGCAACTCAGGGGAGGGTCAGCCCCAGCATTTT

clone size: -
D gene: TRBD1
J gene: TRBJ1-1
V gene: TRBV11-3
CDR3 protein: CASSEDRGEAFF
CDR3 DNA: TGTGCCAGCAGCGAGGACAGGGGGGAAGCTTTCTTT

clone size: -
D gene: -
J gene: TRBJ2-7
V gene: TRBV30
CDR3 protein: CAWSDWSSYEQYF
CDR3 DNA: TGTGCCTGGAGTGATTGGAGCTCCTACGAGCAGTACTTC

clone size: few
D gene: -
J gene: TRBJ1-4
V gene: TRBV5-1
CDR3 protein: CASSRGINEKLFF
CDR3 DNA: TGCGCCAGCAGCCGGGGGATTAATGAAAAACTGTTTTTT